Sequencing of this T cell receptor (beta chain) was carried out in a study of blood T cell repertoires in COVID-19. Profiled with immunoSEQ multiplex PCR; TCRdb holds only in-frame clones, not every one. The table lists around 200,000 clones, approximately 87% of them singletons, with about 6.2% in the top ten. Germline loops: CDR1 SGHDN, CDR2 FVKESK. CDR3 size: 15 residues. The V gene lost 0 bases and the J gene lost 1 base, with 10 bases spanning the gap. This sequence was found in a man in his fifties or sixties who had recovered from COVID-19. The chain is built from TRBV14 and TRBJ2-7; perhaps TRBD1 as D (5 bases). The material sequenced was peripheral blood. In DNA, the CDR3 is TGTGCCAGCAGCCAAGATAGGGGCAGGTCCTACGAGCAGTACTTC. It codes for CASSQDRGRSYEQYF.